The 18 T cell receptor beta chains listed next were all sequenced from one sample in a study of cytomegalovirus exposure and HLA in healthy donors. PCR primers comprised 60 Vbeta and 13 Jbeta primers. Clones were read by immunoSEQ multiplex PCR, and TCRdb kept only the in-frame ones, dropping some. This sample has 150,000 or so clones, with almost 85% found just once. Sequencing input: PBMCs. The origin of the receptors is a man aged 18 to 35 in good health and CMV-seropositive.

For the CDR3, the DNA is TGTGCCAGCAGTTACCTGGCGGGGGCGGACTATGGCTACACCTTC. This gives the protein CASSYLAGADYGYTF. J is TRBJ1-2 and V is TRBV6-5; TRBD1 might be the D (6 bases). This CDR3 region has 15 residues. Trimming cost V 2 bases and J 3 bases, with 13 bases left between them. Germline lookup yields CDR1 MNHEY and CDR2 SVGAGI.

On this clone itself: The germline gene is not matched at one end of the junction; a read error may be the cause. The rearrangement links TRBV7-9 to TRBJ2-1; 10 bases map to TRBD2. The germline V gene has CDR1 SEHNR and CDR2 FQNEAQ (reference sequence). The CDR3 extends over 13 amino acids. In DNA form, the CDR3 reads TGTGCCAGCAGCCCGAGCGGGAGGGCCGGGTGGGTCTTC. Encoded protein: CASSPSGRAGWVF.

This sequence joins TRBV5-1 and TRBJ1-1; unclear D gene. Germline CDR1 is SGHRS and CDR2 is YFSETQ. V was trimmed by 0 bases and J by 1 base, leaving 7 bases between them. This CDR3 has 14 residues. The CDR3 reads CASSLVGENTEAFF. DNA of the CDR3: TGCGCCAGCAGCTTGGTAGGAGAGAACACTGAAGCTTTCTTT.

This clone was detected only once. The chain is built from TRBV27 and TRBJ2-1, with 11 bases that match TRBD1. With 3 bases clipped from V and 9 bases from J, the junction kept 13 bases outside the gene matches. The CDR3 sequence is 17 residues long. Germline V gene sequence: CDR1 MNHEY, CDR2 SMNVEV (reference sequence). DNA of the CDR3: TGTGCCAGCAGTTTTTTAGGACAGGGGGCAGGCGGTGGTGAGCAGTTCTTC. Its translation: CASSFLGQGAGGGEQFF.

This rearrangement joins TRBV29-1 to TRBJ2-7, with a weak D call TRBD1 (5 bases). The CDR3 has 10 residues. Germline V lookup: CDR1 SQVTM, CDR2 ANQGSEA. V lost 5 bases and J 6 bases, leaving 8 bases between the germline ends. DNA for the CDR3: TGCAGCGTTCAGACAGCCGAGCAGTACTTC. Amino acids: CSVQTAEQYF.

The chain links TRBV27 to TRBJ2-2; possible D gene TRBD2, 6 bases. Trimming shortened V by 3 bases and J by 5 bases, and 7 bases separated the two germline ends. CDR1 is MNHEY and CDR2 is SMNVEV in the germline V gene (reference sequence). The CDR3 contains 13 residues. This chain's CDR3 is CASSFGTTGELFF. The CDR3 region has the DNA TGTGCCAGCAGTTTTGGGACTACCGGGGAGCTGTTTTTT.

The genes are TRBV28 and TRBJ2-6; no clear D. V lost 5 bases and J 12 bases, leaving 17 bases between the germline ends. The CDR3 consists of 14 residues. Germline V gene data show CDR1 as MDHEN and CDR2 as SYDVKM. The CDR3: CASSLMAIAGVLTF. In DNA, the CDR3 is TGTGCCAGCAGTCTGATGGCGATCGCAGGCGTCCTGACTTTC.

The chain links TRBV28 to TRBJ2-7; D is possibly TRBD1 (7 bases). CDR1 MDHEN and CDR2 SYDVKM come from the germline V gene. This CDR3 is built from 14 residues. V gave up 1 base and J gave up 3 bases, with 10 bases separating them. DNA of the CDR3: TGTGCCAGCAGTTTATCAGGGGGGAGCTACGAGCAGTACTTC. As protein: CASSLSGGSYEQYF.

This clone was recorded a few times. V usage is TRBV6-6 and J usage is TRBJ1-2; D gene unclear. The germline gives CDR1 MNHNY, CDR2 SVGAGI (reference sequence). This CDR3 contains 12 residues. The V end lost 10 bases, the J end lost 6 bases, and 15 bases lay between the germline ends. Here the CDR3 DNA reads TGTGCCACTTATAGGTCGGCGGATGGCTACACCTTC. Amino acids: CATYRSADGYTF.

The chain employs TRBV19 and TRBJ1-5; no firm D call. Trimming stripped 6 bases from V and 4 bases from J, with 10 bases between. Germline CDR1 reads LNHDA; CDR2 reads SQIVND (reference sequence). The CDR3 is made up of 13 amino acids. CDR3 nucleotide sequence: TGTGCCAGTAGAACGGGAGGTAATCAGCCCCAGCATTTT. Translating it yields CASRTGGNQPQHF.

This chain uses TRBV28 with TRBJ2-7, with 7 positions matching TRBD2. V trimming: 3 bases; J trimming: 6 bases; junction bases outside the gene matches: 8. This CDR3 is 14 amino acids long. Per the germline V gene, CDR1 is MDHEN and CDR2 is SYDVKM. CDR3 region: CASSLGGLWGEQYF. DNA of the CDR3: TGTGCCAGCAGTTTGGGAGGGCTCTGGGGCGAGCAGTACTTC.

This clone was found once. V and J are TRBV27 and TRBJ2-7, with TRBD1 identical over 10 bases. Losses at the gene ends were 8 bases for V and 4 bases for J; bases not matched to a gene: 5. Germline lookup yields CDR1 MNHEY and CDR2 SMNVEV (reference sequence). The CDR3 consists of 13 residues. The CDR3 DNA is TGTGCCAGCTCTCCGGGACAGGGGTACGAGCAGTACTTC. This translates into CASSPGQGYEQYF.

This clone occurred a few times. The chain employs TRBV2 and TRBJ1-4; no clear D gene. Germline V gene lookup returns CDR1 SNHLY and CDR2 FYNNEI. Trimming pared 7 bases from V and 4 bases from J, leaving 13 bases between. This CDR3 contains 14 residues. DNA of the CDR3: TGTGCCAGCAAACCCGACATACTTAATGAAAAACTGTTTTTT. Its protein is CASKPDILNEKLFF. Together with reference TRBV2 and TRBJ1-4, the CDR3 gives the full variable domain: EPEVTQTPSHQVTQMGQEVILRCVPISNHLYFYWYRQILGQKVEFLVSFYNNEISEKSEIFDDQFSVERPDGSNFTLKIRSTKLEDSAMYFCASKPDILNEKLFFGSGTQLSVL.

The V call is TRBV5-1, the J call TRBJ2-1; TRBD2 might be the D (5 bases). V was trimmed by 0 bases and J by 6 bases, leaving 10 bases between them. Looked up from germline, CDR1 is SGHRS and CDR2 is YFSETQ. The CDR3 has 14 residues. CDR3 coding DNA: TGCGCCAGCAGCTTGGGGGGAGAACGCAATGAGCAGTTCTTC. Protein product: CASSLGGERNEQFF.

The V call is TRBV4-1, the J call TRBJ2-7, with 16 bases fitting TRBD2. The CDR3 has 20 amino acids. Germline assignment: CDR1 MGHRA and CDR2 YSYEKL. V shed 1 base, J shed 5 bases, and the junction held 14 bases outside the gene matches. The CDR3: CASSQGMAGTSGRAAHEQYF. CDR3 bases: TGCGCCAGCAGCCAAGGGATGGCCGGGACTAGCGGGAGGGCCGCCCACGAGCAGTACTTC.

The rearrangement links TRBV29-1 to TRBJ2-7; 8 nucleotides line up with TRBD1. CDR1 is SQVTM and CDR2 is ANQGSEA in the germline V gene. The CDR3 has 15 amino acids. V lost 5 bases, J lost 0 bases, and 9 bases stayed unmatched. The CDR3 DNA reads TGCAGCGTTCTACAGGGGGAACTTCTCTCCTACGAGCAGTACTTC. As protein: CSVLQGELLSYEQYF.

The rearrangement uses TRBV5-4 and TRBJ2-5; 9 bases agree with TRBD2. V lost 5 bases, J lost 4 bases, and 3 bases stayed unmatched. The CDR3 runs to 13 residues. Germline V gene sequence: CDR1 SGHNT, CDR2 YYREEE (reference sequence). This chain's CDR3 is CASRPTSGETQYF. The CDR3 DNA follows: TGTGCCAGCAGACCGACTAGCGGAGAGACCCAGTACTTC.

This rearrangement joins TRBV9 to TRBJ1-1; the match to TRBD1 covers 8 bases. Germline CDR1 SGDLS, CDR2 YYNGEE. The V and J ends lost 0 bases and 2 bases, in that order; junction bases with no gene match: 3. This CDR3 region has 15 residues. The chain's CDR3 is CASSVATGGNTEAFF. The DNA for the CDR3 is TGTGCCAGCAGCGTAGCTACAGGGGGAAACACTGAAGCTTTCTTT.